The 16 T cell receptor beta chains listed next were all sequenced from one sample in a study of neurological immune-mediated disorders. TCRdb recomputed calls from the 5' RACE reads with MiXCR, one row per CDR3 protein. The sample contains 75,000 to 90,000 distinct CDR3 sequences, 10% to 13% of which appear only once. The material sequenced was PBMCs. The receptors stem from a middle-aged man in good health.

This clonotype was detected ten times or more. V usage is TRBV6-5 and J usage is TRBJ2-5; TRBD1 agrees at 7 bases. With 1 base clipped from V and 4 bases from J, the junction kept 6 bases outside the gene matches. This CDR3 is built from 15 residues. Germline values: CDR1 MNHEY, CDR2 SVGAGI. CDR3 sequence: CASSYLGQPGETQYF. As DNA, the CDR3 is TGTGCCAGCAGTTACTTGGGACAGCCAGGAGAGACCCAGTACTTC.

This clonotype was observed many times. V gene TRBV15 combines with J gene TRBJ1-6; the match to TRBD1 covers 8 bases. The V segment lost 4 bases and the J segment 10 bases; nucleotides outside the gene matches: 9. The CDR3 consists of 15 residues. The germline V gene has CDR1 LNHNV and CDR2 YYDKDF (reference sequence). CDR3: CATSTGQGGRSPLHF. CDR3 sequence (DNA): TGTGCCACCAGCACTGGACAGGGAGGACGATCACCCCTCCACTTT.

This clonotype was detected many times. The chain combines TRBV6-2 or TRBV6-3 with TRBJ1-1; TRBD1 might be the D (5 bases). CDR1 and CDR2 (germline): MNHEY, SVGEGT. CDR3 length: 17 amino acids. V lost 5 bases and J lost 2, with 21 bases in between. The CDR3 region is CASSPGRQLRINTEAFF. CDR3 nucleotides: TGTGCCAGCAGTCCAGGGCGACAGCTGAGGATAAACACTGAAGCTTTCTTT.

This clonotype was seen only once. A clone one base away is much larger, so this may be a read error. This is likely a read error, given that the CDR3 carries no conserved phenylalanine or tryptophan at its end. The gene calls are TRBV18 and TRBJ2-7; tentative D call: TRBD1 (5 bases). Trimming removed 3 bases at V and 0 bases at J, with 15 bases between. CDR1 is KGHSH and CDR2 is LQKENI in the germline V gene. The CDR3 covers 16 residues. In DNA, the CDR3 is TGTGCCAGCTCACCGCTAAGGGGCTCCTTCTCCTACGAGCAGTACTAC. It yields the protein CASSPLRGSFSYEQYY.

This clonotype was detected ten times or more. The chain is built from TRBV11-2 and TRBJ1-4; D call uncertain. Trimming stripped 4 bases from V and 4 bases from J, with 13 bases between. CDR1 is SGHAT, CDR2 FQNNGV, per germline. The CDR3 is 15 residues long. For the CDR3, the DNA is TGTGCCAGCAGCTATTCTGGGAGACATAATGAAAAACTGTTTTTT. This translates into CASSYSGRHNEKLFF.

Turning to this clonotype: The junction differs from germline at one of its ends, possibly a read error. The genes are TRBV7-9 and TRBJ2-2, with D unresolved. CDR1 is SEHNR, CDR2 FQNEAQ, per germline (reference sequence). This CDR3 region has 15 residues. The chain's CDR3 is CANSSVLGTTGELFF. CDR3 DNA: TGTGCCAACAGCTCGGTACTTGGAACCACCGGGGAGCTGTTTTTT.

At least ten counts were recorded for this clonotype. This chain connects TRBV5-1 to TRBJ1-2; 7 bases agree with TRBD1. Germline lookup yields CDR1 SGHRS and CDR2 YFSETQ. V lost 0 bases and J lost 9; bases outside the gene matches: 5. The CDR3 runs 13 residues. This chain's CDR3 is CASSLAPGGRYTF. In nucleotides, the CDR3 is TGCGCCAGCAGCTTGGCCCCAGGGGGTCGCTACACCTTC.

This clonotype was picked up many times. The chain combines TRBV4-2 with TRBJ2-7; 7 bases are shared with TRBD2. V was pared by 4 bases and J by 3 bases, with 18 bases of the junction left unmatched. Germline CDR1 and CDR2: LGHNA and YNFKEQ. This CDR3 region has 18 residues. The CDR3 here is CASSRSLQGSGESYEQYF. The CDR3 DNA is TGTGCCAGCAGCCGATCACTACAAGGAAGCGGGGAAAGCTACGAGCAGTACTTC.

With respect to this clonotype: One base away lies a much larger clone, so this may be a sequencing read error. This rearrangement joins TRBV27 to TRBJ1-4, with D possibly TRBD1 on 5 matching bases. The CDR3 has 13 residues. Germline-derived CDR1 and CDR2 are MNHEY and SMNVEV (reference sequence). V lost 5 bases to trimming and J lost 8 bases, with 12 bases between them. CDR3: CASSQGRLEKLFF. As DNA, the CDR3 is TGTGCCAGCAGTCAGGGACGTTTGGAAAAACTGTTTTTT.

This clonotype was detected many times. CDR3 in DNA: TGTGCCAGCCGCCGAGCCGGGAGCAGGAACACCGGGGAGCTGTTTTTT. It codes for CASRRAGSRNTGELFF. The V call is TRBV14, the J call TRBJ2-2; D may be TRBD2 (6 bases). The germline V and J ends were trimmed by 8 bases and 1 base, with 17 bases remaining between them. This CDR3 region has 16 residues. Germline V gene lookup returns CDR1 SGHDN and CDR2 FVKESK.

This clonotype was observed at least ten times. The CDR3 bases are TGTGCCAGCAGTTACGGTGCGGCTAGCACAGATACGCAGTATTTT. This gives the protein CASSYGAASTDTQYF. The chain recombines TRBV6-5 with TRBJ2-3; unclear D gene. Germline loops: CDR1 MNHEY, CDR2 SVGAGI. This CDR3 has 15 amino acids. Trimming shortened V by 2 bases and J by 0 bases, and 9 bases separated the two germline ends.

This clonotype was seen many times. The chain couples TRBV2 to TRBJ1-1; D unclear. V was pared by 8 bases and J by 6 bases, with 19 bases between. The CDR3 is 14 amino acids. The germline V gene has CDR1 SNHLY and CDR2 FYNNEI. The CDR3 DNA reads TGTGCCAGCCGATTCCCCGATCGGATCTCTGAAGCTTTCTTT. Protein product: CASRFPDRISEAFF. Combining the CDR3 with reference TRBV2 and TRBJ1-1 gives the whole variable domain EPEVTQTPSHQVTQMGQEVILRCVPISNHLYFYWYRQILGQKVEFLVSFYNNEISEKSEIFDDQFSVERPDGSNFTLKIRSTKLEDSAMYFCASRFPDRISEAFFGQGTRLTVV.

This clonotype is categorized as medium-sized. V gene TRBV7-9 combines with J gene TRBJ2-1; D is possibly TRBD2 (5 bases). V lost 7 bases, J lost 1 base, and 11 bases lay in between. CDR3 size: 14 residues. Germline V lookup: CDR1 SEHNR, CDR2 FQNEAQ (reference sequence). Written as DNA, the CDR3 is TGTGCCAGCATTTGGCGAGGGTCCTACAATGAGCAGTTCTTC. It specifies CASIWRGSYNEQFF. The complete variable domain, with remaining parts taken from reference TRBV7-9 and TRBJ2-1, reads DTGVSQNPRHKITKRGQNVTFRCDPISEHNRLYWYRQTLGQGPEFLTYFQNEAQLEKSRLLSDRFSAERPKGSFSTLEIQRTEQGDSAMYLCASIWRGSYNEQFFGPGTRLTVL.

This clonotype has a count of ten or more. CDR3 nucleotides: TGTGCCAGCAGCACAAGAACTAATGAAAAACTGTTTTTT. It specifies CASSTRTNEKLFF. The V call is TRBV9, the J call TRBJ1-4; D remains ambiguous. V lost 4 bases and J 1 base, leaving 5 bases between the germline ends. Germline lookup yields CDR1 SGDLS and CDR2 YYNGEE. The CDR3 consists of 13 residues.

This clonotype was seen repeatedly, ten times or more. The chain uses TRBV20-1 and TRBJ2-1, with 11 bases that match TRBD2. The CDR3 sequence is 17 residues long. The junction had 15 bases not matched to a gene; V was cut back by 5 bases and J by 6 bases. Germline V gives CDR1 DFQATT, CDR2 SNEGSKA (reference sequence). CDR3 protein: CSAVPGLAALTPNEQFF. Here the CDR3 DNA reads TGCAGTGCTGTCCCGGGACTAGCGGCCTTAACCCCCAATGAGCAGTTCTTC.

The sample holds many counts of this clonotype. The chain carries TRBV19 and TRBJ1-1, with a possible D match to TRBD1 (5 bases). Germline V gives CDR1 LNHDA, CDR2 SQIVND (reference sequence). The CDR3 runs to 13 residues. Trimming stripped 3 bases from V and 4 bases from J, with 9 bases between. For the CDR3, the DNA is TGTGCCAGTAGTATTCCGGGGGGCACTGAAGCTTTCTTT. Protein product: CASSIPGGTEAFF.